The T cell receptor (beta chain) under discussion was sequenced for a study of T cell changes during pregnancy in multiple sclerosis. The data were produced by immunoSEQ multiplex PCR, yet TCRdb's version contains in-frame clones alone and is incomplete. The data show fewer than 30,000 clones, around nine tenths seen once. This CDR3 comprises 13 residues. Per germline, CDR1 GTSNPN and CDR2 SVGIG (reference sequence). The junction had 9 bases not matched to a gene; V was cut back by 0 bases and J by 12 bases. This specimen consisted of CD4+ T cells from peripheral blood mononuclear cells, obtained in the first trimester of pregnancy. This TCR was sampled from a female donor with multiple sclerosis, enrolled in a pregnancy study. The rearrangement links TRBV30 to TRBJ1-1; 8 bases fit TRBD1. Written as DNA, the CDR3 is TGTGCCTGGAGTGTATTCAGGGGGCTCGGACCTTTCTTT. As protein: CAWSVFRGLGPFF.